Each of the 4 T cell receptor beta chains below was sequenced from the same sample in a study of CD8 T cells in ankylosing spondylitis (dated by TCRdb to about 2017). Receptor amplification or capture employed 5' RACE. TCRdb lists the instrument as Illumina HiSeq 2500. The raw public reads went through TCRdb reprocessing: fastp at Q25, MiXCR clone calling, in-frame beta chains kept. Every CDR3 protein is listed once, alongside the most common genes and DNA of its rows. In this sample the table shows roughly 260,000 distinct CDR3 sequences, around 19% of which occur a single time. Roughly 7.3% of the sample goes to the ten largest clones. Specimen: blood, either unsorted or a sorted T cell fraction (not recorded which). The receptor set was obtained from a male donor with ankylosing spondylitis or in good health (not recorded which).

This sequence joins TRBV20-1 and TRBJ1-2; 8 nucleotides match TRBD1. CDR1 DFQATT and CDR2 SNEGSKA come from the germline V gene (reference sequence). This CDR3 has 13 amino acids. Trimming at V came to 4 bases and at J to 8 bases, leaving 9 bases not matched to a gene. CDR3 DNA sequence: TGCAGTGCTAACGCAGGGGGCCAATCGGGCTACACCTTC. Translated: CSANAGGQSGYTF.

In its sample, this clonotype was seen a few times. The chain is built from TRBV11-2 and TRBJ2-3; 12 nucleotides match TRBD2. The trim removed 4 bases at V and 2 bases at J, leaving 4 bases unmatched. This CDR3 region has 16 residues. Germline lookup yields CDR1 SGHAT and CDR2 FQNNGV. For the CDR3, the DNA is TGTGCCAGCAGCTCGCTAGCGGGGGGGATCACAGATACGCAGTATTTT. Amino acid sequence: CASSSLAGGITDTQYF.

This clonotype was observed a handful of times. A junction boundary mismatches the germline segment, possibly from a read error. J is TRBJ2-3 and V is TRBV6-1; TRBD2 matches 8 bases. The CDR3 totals 15 residues. CDR1 is MNHNS, CDR2 SASEGT, per germline. Here the CDR3 DNA reads TGTGCCAGCAGGGAAGCGGGGGCGGGCACAGATACGCAGTATTTT. Its translation: CASREAGAGTDTQYF.

The chain recombines TRBV20-1 with TRBJ1-2; no definite D call. Between the trimmed V and J ends, which lost 1 base and 6 bases, there was a span of 12 bases. Germline V lookup: CDR1 DFQATT, CDR2 SNEGSKA (reference sequence). This CDR3 is 13 amino acids long. The DNA of the CDR3 is TGCAGTGCTAGAGGGGCGACTCCCCATGGCTACACCTTC. Protein: CSARGATPHGYTF.